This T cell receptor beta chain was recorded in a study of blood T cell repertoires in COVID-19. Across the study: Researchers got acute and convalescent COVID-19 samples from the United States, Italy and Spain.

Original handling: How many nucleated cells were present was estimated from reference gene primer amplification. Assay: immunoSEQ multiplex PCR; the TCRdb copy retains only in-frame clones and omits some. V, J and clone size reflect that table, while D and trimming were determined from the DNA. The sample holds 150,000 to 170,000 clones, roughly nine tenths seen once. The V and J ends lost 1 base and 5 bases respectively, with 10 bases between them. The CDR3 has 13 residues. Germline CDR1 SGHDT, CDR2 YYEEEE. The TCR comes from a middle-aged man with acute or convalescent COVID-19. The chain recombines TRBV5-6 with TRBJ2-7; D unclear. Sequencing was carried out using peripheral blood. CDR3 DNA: TGTGCCAGCAGCTTGTCGTGGCCACACGAGCAGTACTTC. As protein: CASSLSWPHEQYF.